This TCR beta chain appears in the sequencing data of a study of blood T cells in healthy people across ages. This clonotype appeared many times. A second PCR, run for roughly 7 to 12 cycles, used a sample-barcoded 5' primer plus a J-beta primer mix. Paired-end reads containing CDR3 totaled no fewer than 3 million for each sample. TCRdb processed the 5' RACE reads anew with MiXCR; each CDR3 protein has one entry. The sample gives around 670,000 distinct CDR3 sequences, about 30% of which show up once; approximately 15% is in the top ten. The CDR3 sequence is 14 residues long. CDR1 SGHDT and CDR2 YYEEEE come from the germline V gene. The V end was cut by 3 bases, the J end by 7 bases, with 17 bases between.

V gene TRBV5-6 combines with J gene TRBJ2-7; TRBD2 might be the D (7 bases). This receptor was identified in a woman of 80 years or more in good health. What was sequenced was blood. CDR3 DNA sequence: TGTGCCAGCAGCTGGGGAGGGACACTCAATGAGCAGTACTTC. As protein: CASSWGGTLNEQYF.